The 29 T cell receptor beta chains given below trace back to one sample, sequenced in a study of cytomegalovirus exposure and HLA in healthy donors (dated by TCRdb to about 2017). The library was prepared using the immunoSEQ multiplex PCR assay. A mixture of 60 forward primers for TCR Vbeta segments and 13 reverse primers for TCR Jbeta segments was used in the multiplex PCR. Sourced from immuneACCESS, this table was stored by TCRdb with only in-frame sequences that have V and J called. A share of the clones is absent; for the studies checked, an unresolved V gene accounts for under half, and the remainder has no known explanation. The sample's table lists a count of roughly 90,000 clones. The ten biggest clones cover roughly 15% of the sample. Sequencing used PBMCs. Receptors originate from a man in his forties or fifties in good health and CMV-seropositive.

The rearrangement uses TRBV12-5 and TRBJ2-1; a possible D gene is TRBD2 (6 bases). The CDR3 extends over 13 amino acids. Germline CDR1 is LGHNT and CDR2 is FRNRAP. With 0 bases removed from V and 9 bases from J, the gap between germline ends came to 9 bases. The CDR3 DNA is TGTGCTAGTGGTTTGGTAGGAGGGTCTGAGCAGTTCTTC. Amino acids: CASGLVGGSEQFF.

J is TRBJ2-1 and V is TRBV4-2, with 8 bases aligning to TRBD1. Germline loops: CDR1 LGHNA, CDR2 YNFKEQ. V lost 2 bases to trimming and J lost 2 bases; unmatched junction nucleotides: 11. The CDR3 is made up of 18 amino acids. This chain's CDR3 is CASSQFSGGTGAYNEQFF. In DNA form, the CDR3 reads TGTGCCAGCAGCCAATTTTCTGGAGGGACAGGAGCCTACAATGAGCAGTTCTTC.

The CDR3 DNA follows: TGTGCCAGCAGTCCACCAGCGGGAGGGGGCACAGATACGCAGTATTTT. Translating gives CASSPPAGGGTDTQYF. The genes are TRBV28 and TRBJ2-3; 10 bases are a match to TRBD2. The germline CDR1 and CDR2 sequences are MDHEN and SYDVKM. After removal of 5 bases from V and 1 base from J, the junction contained 6 bases not matched to a gene. The CDR3 sequence is 16 residues long.

Turning to this clone: One end of the junction fails to match germline, which may point to a read error. The rearrangement joins TRBV19 to TRBJ1-5; D is unclear. The germline V gene has CDR1 LNHDA and CDR2 SQIVND (reference sequence). The CDR3 contains 13 residues. The CDR3 protein is CASSIISYQPQHF. Written as DNA, the CDR3 is TGTGCCAGTAGTATAATTAGCTATCAGCCCCAGCATTTT.

The J gene is TRBJ2-7, the V gene TRBV30; D not resolved. V shed 0 bases and J shed 0 bases, with 15 bases lying between them. The V gene's germline CDR1 is GTSNPN and CDR2 SVGIG (reference sequence). The CDR3 runs 16 residues. The CDR3 nucleotides are TGTGCCTGGAGTGTCCCTCCTTCAAGGAGCTCCTACGAGCAGTACTTC. Protein: CAWSVPPSRSSYEQYF.

This chain uses TRBV27 with TRBJ2-7, with 7 bases aligning to TRBD1. The germline CDR1 and CDR2 sequences are MNHEY and SMNVEV (reference sequence). V shed 5 bases and J 3 bases; nucleotides not matched to a gene: 10. The CDR3 has 15 amino acids. CDR3 sequence reads: CASSPQGDRYYEQYF. The DNA of the CDR3 is TGTGCCAGCAGTCCCCAGGGGGACCGGTACTACGAGCAGTACTTC.

The V gene is TRBV5-1, the J gene TRBJ1-3; possible D gene TRBD1, 6 bases. Trimming took 5 bases from V and 1 from J, leaving 13 bases between them. CDR1 and CDR2 from the germline V gene are SGHRS and YFSETQ. This CDR3 spans 15 amino acids. The CDR3 protein is CASRFDRSSGNTIYF. CDR3 DNA sequence: TGCGCCAGCAGATTCGACAGGAGTTCTGGAAACACCATATATTTT.

The chain links TRBV11-3 to TRBJ2-2, with D maybe TRBD1 (6 bases). CDR3 size: 14 residues. V was trimmed by 5 bases and J by 4 bases, leaving 11 bases between them. Looked up from germline, CDR1 is SGHNT and CDR2 is YENEEA. CDR3 loop: CASSPGTRTGELFF. CDR3 DNA sequence: TGTGCCAGCAGCCCCGGGACACGCACCGGGGAGCTGTTTTTT. The entire variable domain, with the rest obtained from reference TRBV11-3 and TRBJ2-2, is as follows: EAGVVQSPRYKIIEKKQPVAFWCNPISGHNTLYWYLQNLGQGPELLIRYENEEAVDDSQLPKDRFSAERLKGVDSTLKIQPAELGDSAVYLCASSPGTRTGELFFGEGSRLTVL.

The rearrangement links TRBV7-9 to TRBJ2-2, with 11 bases identical to TRBD2. V was pared by 1 base and J by 5 bases, with 6 bases of the junction left unmatched. Germline V gene lookup returns CDR1 SEHNR and CDR2 FQNEAQ (reference sequence). CDR3 length: 17 amino acids. CDR3 nucleotides: TGTGCCAGCAGCTTAGGATCGACTAGCGGGACTACCGGGGAGCTGTTTTTT. Its translation is CASSLGSTSGTTGELFF.

As DNA, the CDR3 is TGTGCCAGCAGCTGGGGACTAGGGGCGACTGAAGCTTTCTTT. Translation: CASSWGLGATEAFF. The rearrangement links TRBV5-6 to TRBJ1-1, with D possibly TRBD1 on 5 matching bases. Trimming shortened V by 3 bases and J by 5 bases, and 14 bases separated the two germline ends. The CDR3 consists of 14 residues. The germline V gene has CDR1 SGHDT and CDR2 YYEEEE. Drawing the rest from reference TRBV5-6 and TRBJ1-1, the complete variable domain is DAGVTQSPTHLIKTRGQQVTLRCSPKSGHDTVSWYQQALGQGPQFIFQYYEEEERQRGNFPDRFSGHQFPNYSSELNVNALLLGDSALYLCASSWGLGATEAFFGQGTRLTVV.

V and J are TRBV11-3 and TRBJ1-1, with a tentative D call TRBD1 (6 bases). This CDR3 spans 19 amino acids. The V end was cut by 0 bases, the J end by 3 bases, with 23 bases between. CDR1 is SGHNT, CDR2 YENEEA, per germline. The CDR3 nucleotides read TGTGCCAGCAGCTTAGATCTCCCCCTGGGGGTAGGGGGGGACACTGAAGCTTTCTTT. Protein product: CASSLDLPLGVGGDTEAFF.

The V and J genes are TRBV5-4 and TRBJ1-5, with 8 bases that match TRBD1. CDR1 is SGHNT, CDR2 YYREEE, per germline (reference sequence). CDR3 size: 17 residues. V was pared by 3 bases and J by 5 bases, with 13 bases of the junction left unmatched. The CDR3 sequence is CASSYSGQAGGHQPQHF. The CDR3 region has the DNA TGTGCCAGCAGCTACTCGGGACAGGCGGGTGGACATCAGCCCCAGCATTTT.

This CDR3 reads CATSERRTDYNEQFF. The CDR3 nucleotides are TGTGCCACCAGCGAAAGACGGACAGACTACAATGAGCAGTTCTTC. The J gene is TRBJ2-1, the V gene TRBV15; possible D gene TRBD1, 6 bases. Trimming stripped 5 bases from V and 3 bases from J, with 14 bases between. Germline CDR1 is LNHNV and CDR2 is YYDKDF (reference sequence). CDR3 length equals 15 residues.

The chain combines TRBV2 with TRBJ2-2; no firm D call. Germline CDR1 and CDR2: SNHLY and FYNNEI. The CDR3 length is 17 residues. The ends were cut back, 0 bases at V and 6 bases at J, with 17 bases in the middle. In nucleotides, the CDR3 is TGTGCCAGCAGTGAAGCGCTGTTAACAGCTAAATCCGGGGAGCTGTTTTTT. Amino acids: CASSEALLTAKSGELFF.

This chain links TRBV11-2 with TRBJ2-7; the match to TRBD1 covers 7 bases. J gave up 1 base and V 3 bases, and 6 bases lay outside the gene matches. The CDR3 consists of 15 residues. The germline gives CDR1 SGHAT, CDR2 FQNNGV. The CDR3 loop is CASSFIGGTSYEQYF. The CDR3 nucleotides are TGTGCCAGCAGCTTTATAGGGGGCACTTCCTACGAGCAGTACTTC.

The rearrangement joins TRBV4-3 to TRBJ2-5; 8 bases are shared with TRBD2. There are 15 residues in the CDR3. Germline V gene sequence: CDR1 LGHNA, CDR2 YSLEER. V lost 1 base to trimming and J lost 1 base; unmatched junction nucleotides: 2. The DNA for the CDR3 is TGCGCCAGCAGCCAAGCCCTAGCGGGCCAAGAGACCCAGTACTTC. It is translated as CASSQALAGQETQYF.

The genes are TRBV19 and TRBJ1-1; D not resolved. V shed 3 bases and J shed 3 bases, with 8 bases lying between them. The CDR3 covers 13 residues. CDR1 is LNHDA and CDR2 is SQIVND in the germline V gene (reference sequence). CDR3 coding DNA: TGTGCCAGTAGTATCCAGGAAGACACTGAAGCTTTCTTT. Translated: CASSIQEDTEAFF.

The genes are TRBV7-9 and TRBJ2-1, with TRBD2 matching 11 bases. The CDR3 runs 15 residues. Per germline, CDR1 SEHNR and CDR2 FQNEAQ (reference sequence). Trimming at V came to 5 bases and at J to 7 bases, leaving 7 bases not matched to a gene. The CDR3 sequence: CASSRLAGGRNEQFF. DNA for the CDR3: TGTGCCAGCAGCAGGTTAGCGGGAGGGCGAAATGAGCAGTTCTTC.

V is TRBV2 and J is TRBJ2-1; D call uncertain. The CDR3 extends over 13 amino acids. Germline loops: CDR1 SNHLY, CDR2 FYNNEI. V dropped 3 bases and J dropped 4 bases, with 7 bases sitting between them. CDR3 sequence reads: CASSEAQYNEQFF. The CDR3 coding sequence is TGTGCCAGCAGTGAGGCCCAGTACAATGAGCAGTTCTTC.

The V gene is TRBV11-3, the J gene TRBJ2-5, with 7 bases fitting TRBD1. Germline assignment: CDR1 SGHNT and CDR2 YENEEA. The length of the CDR3 is 16 residues. V dropped 1 base and J dropped 4; count of bases not matched to a gene: 9. Written as DNA, the CDR3 is TGTGCCAGCAGCTTAGGTGTAGGGGGCGATTTAGAGACCCAGTACTTC. Protein: CASSLGVGGDLETQYF. Supplemented by reference TRBV11-3 and TRBJ2-5, the full variable domain reads EAGVVQSPRYKIIEKKQPVAFWCNPISGHNTLYWYLQNLGQGPELLIRYENEEAVDDSQLPKDRFSAERLKGVDSTLKIQPAELGDSAVYLCASSLGVGGDLETQYFGPGTRLLVL.

The CDR3 DNA follows: TGCGCCAGCAGCCAGGGGACTAGCGGGAGCCTGTACGAGCAGTACTTC. This encodes CASSQGTSGSLYEQYF. This rearrangement joins TRBV4-3 to TRBJ2-5; 14 positions match TRBD2. The J call is in doubt because the DNA end fits TRBJ2-7 better. Per germline, CDR1 LGHNA and CDR2 YSLEER. The length of the CDR3 is 16 residues.

The chain uses TRBV15 and TRBJ1-1; D is ambiguous. Deletions cut 0 bases from V and 0 bases from J, with 8 bases between. The germline V gene encodes CDR1 LNHNV and CDR2 YYDKDF (reference sequence). This CDR3 has 15 residues. CDR3 in amino acids: CATSRDYSMNTEAFF. As DNA, the CDR3 is TGTGCCACCAGCAGAGACTACAGTATGAACACTGAAGCTTTCTTT. The variable domain in full, with the rest retrieved from reference TRBV15 and TRBJ1-1, is DAMVIQNPRYQVTQFGKPVTLSCSQTLNHNVMYWYQQKSSQAPKLLFHYYDKDFNNEADTPDNFQSRRPNTSFCFLDIRSPGLGDTAMYLCATSRDYSMNTEAFFGQGTRLTVV.

The chain combines TRBV5-6 with TRBJ1-2, with D unclear. Germline loops: CDR1 SGHDT, CDR2 YYEEEE. V lost 1 base and J lost 5, with 24 bases in between. This CDR3 has 18 residues. The CDR3 DNA follows: TGTGCCAGCAGCTTGTGGGTCACACGAAGGGAGGCGCGATATGGCTACACCTTC. Its translation is CASSLWVTRREARYGYTF.

The genes are TRBV6-1 and TRBJ2-6; 8 bases agree with TRBD1. Germline CDR1 and CDR2: MNHNS and SASEGT. With V trimmed by 1 base and J by 2 bases, 16 bases remained unmatched. The CDR3 spans 21 residues. The chain's CDR3 is CASSEVPLTRTGLPGANVLTF. CDR3 in DNA: TGTGCCAGCAGTGAAGTCCCATTGACCCGGACAGGGCTCCCTGGGGCCAACGTCCTGACTTTC.

In the case of this clone: Sequence at one end of the junction differs from germline and may be a read error. The chain links TRBV5-8 to TRBJ1-2; 8 bases line up with TRBD1. This CDR3 is built from 16 residues. CDR1 and CDR2 from the germline V gene are SGHTS and YDEGEE. CDR3 sequence (DNA): TGTGCCAGCAGCTTGGAAGGGCAGGGGGCAGGCTATGGCTGCACCTTC. Protein: CASSLEGQGAGYGCTF.

This chain joins TRBV9 and TRBJ1-1; no firm D call. Trimming took off 1 base at V and 1 base at J, with 8 bases between the two ends. Germline V CDR1 and CDR2: SGDLS, YYNGEE. The CDR3 spans 14 residues. The CDR3 DNA reads TGTGCCAGCAGCGTACAAACAGAGAACACTGAAGCTTTCTTT. As protein: CASSVQTENTEAFF.

V and J are TRBV7-9 and TRBJ2-1, with TRBD2 matching 7 bases. The CDR3 totals 13 residues. V lost 3 bases to trimming and J lost 4 bases; unmatched junction nucleotides: 0. CDR1 is SEHNR, CDR2 FQNEAQ, per germline (reference sequence). CDR3 loop: CASSFGGYNEQFF. The CDR3 coding sequence is TGTGCCAGCAGCTTCGGGGGGTACAATGAGCAGTTCTTC.

For the CDR3, the DNA is TGTGCCAGCAGCTTAGTTCGGTCCCGGTATTTGAACACTGAAGCTTTCTTT. This codes for CASSLVRSRYLNTEAFF. The V call is TRBV7-9, the J call TRBJ1-1; no firm D call. Trimming pared 1 base from V and 0 bases from J, leaving 15 bases between. There are 17 residues in the CDR3. The V gene's germline CDR1 is SEHNR and CDR2 FQNEAQ (reference sequence).

The chain employs TRBV7-2 and TRBJ1-4, with D possibly matching TRBD1 (6 bases). The CDR3 consists of 15 residues. Trimming left V 1 base short and J 8 bases short, with 14 bases between. Germline V lookup: CDR1 SGHTA, CDR2 FQGNSA. This chain's CDR3 is CASSLVAGVEEKLFF. The CDR3 coding sequence is TGTGCCAGCAGCTTAGTCGCAGGGGTGGAAGAAAAACTGTTTTTT.